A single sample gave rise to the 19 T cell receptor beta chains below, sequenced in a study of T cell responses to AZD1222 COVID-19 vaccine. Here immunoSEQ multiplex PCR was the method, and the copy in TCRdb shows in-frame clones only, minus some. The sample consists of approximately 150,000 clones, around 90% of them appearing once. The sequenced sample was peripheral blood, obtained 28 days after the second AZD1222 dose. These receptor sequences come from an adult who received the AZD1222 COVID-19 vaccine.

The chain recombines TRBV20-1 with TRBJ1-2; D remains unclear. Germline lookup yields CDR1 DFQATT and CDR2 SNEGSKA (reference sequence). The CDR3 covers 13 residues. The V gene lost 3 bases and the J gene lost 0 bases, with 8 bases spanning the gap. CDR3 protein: CSASAKTNYGYTF. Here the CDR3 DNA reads TGCAGTGCTAGTGCCAAAACTAACTATGGCTACACCTTC.

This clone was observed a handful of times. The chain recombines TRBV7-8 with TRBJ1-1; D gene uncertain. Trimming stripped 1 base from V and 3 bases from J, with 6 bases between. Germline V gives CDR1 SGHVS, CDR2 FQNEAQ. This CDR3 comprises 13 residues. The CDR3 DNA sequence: TGTGCCAGCAGCTTAGGATACGACACTGAAGCTTTCTTT. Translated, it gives CASSLGYDTEAFF.

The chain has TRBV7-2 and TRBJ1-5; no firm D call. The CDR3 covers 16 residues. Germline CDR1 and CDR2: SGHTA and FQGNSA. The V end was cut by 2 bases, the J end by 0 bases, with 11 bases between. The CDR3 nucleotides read TGTGCCAGCAGCTTAACGTACGGGTATAGCAATCAGCCCCAGCATTTT. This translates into CASSLTYGYSNQPQHF. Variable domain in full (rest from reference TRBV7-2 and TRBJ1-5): GAGVSQSPSNKVTEKGKDVELRCDPISGHTALYWYRQSLGQGLEFLIYFQGNSAPDKSGLPSDRFSAERTGGSVSTLTIQRTQQEDSAVYLCASSLTYGYSNQPQHFGDGTRLSIL.

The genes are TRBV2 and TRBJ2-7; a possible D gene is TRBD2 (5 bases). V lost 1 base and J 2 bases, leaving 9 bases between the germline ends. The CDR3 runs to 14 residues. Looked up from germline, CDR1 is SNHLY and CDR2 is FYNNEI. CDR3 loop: CASSEGLTTYEQYV. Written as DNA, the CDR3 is TGTGCCAGCAGTGAAGGACTAACCACCTACGAGCAGTACGTC.

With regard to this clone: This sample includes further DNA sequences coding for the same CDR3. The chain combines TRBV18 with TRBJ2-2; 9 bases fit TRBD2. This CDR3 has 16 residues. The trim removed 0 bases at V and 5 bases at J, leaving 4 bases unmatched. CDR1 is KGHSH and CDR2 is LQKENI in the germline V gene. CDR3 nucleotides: TGTGCCAGCTCACCACCGGGTCTAGCGGGAACCGGGGAGCTGTTTTTT. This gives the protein CASSPPGLAGTGELFF.

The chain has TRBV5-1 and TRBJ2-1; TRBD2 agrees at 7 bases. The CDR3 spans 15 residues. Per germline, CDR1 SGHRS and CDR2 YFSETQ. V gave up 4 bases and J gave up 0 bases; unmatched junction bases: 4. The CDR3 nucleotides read TGCGCCAGCAGCCAACGGGGGGACTCCTACAATGAGCAGTTCTTC. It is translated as CASSQRGDSYNEQFF. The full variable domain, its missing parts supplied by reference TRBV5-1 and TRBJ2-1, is KAGVTQTPRYLIKTRGQQVTLSCSPISGHRSVSWYQQTPGQGLQFLFEYFSETQRNKGNFPGRFSGRQFSNSRSEMNVSTLELGDSALYLCASSQRGDSYNEQFFGPGTRLTVL.

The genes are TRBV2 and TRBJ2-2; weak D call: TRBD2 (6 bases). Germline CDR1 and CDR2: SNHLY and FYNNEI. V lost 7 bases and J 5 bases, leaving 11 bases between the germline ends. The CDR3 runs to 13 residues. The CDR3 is CASMGLPTGELFF. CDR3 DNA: TGTGCCAGCATGGGACTTCCAACCGGGGAGCTGTTTTTT.

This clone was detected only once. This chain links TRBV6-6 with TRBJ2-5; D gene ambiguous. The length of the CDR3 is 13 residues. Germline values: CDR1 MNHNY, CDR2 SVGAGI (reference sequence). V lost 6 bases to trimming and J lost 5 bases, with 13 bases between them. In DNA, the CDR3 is TGTGCCAGCAGCCTACTCGTCCAGGAGACCCAGTACTTC. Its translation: CASSLLVQETQYF.

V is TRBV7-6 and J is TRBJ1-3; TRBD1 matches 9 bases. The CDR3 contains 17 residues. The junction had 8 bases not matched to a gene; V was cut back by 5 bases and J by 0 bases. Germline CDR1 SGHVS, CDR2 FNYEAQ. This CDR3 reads CASSPTGGEYSGNTIYF. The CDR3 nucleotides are TGTGCCAGCAGCCCGACAGGGGGTGAATACTCTGGAAACACCATATATTTT.

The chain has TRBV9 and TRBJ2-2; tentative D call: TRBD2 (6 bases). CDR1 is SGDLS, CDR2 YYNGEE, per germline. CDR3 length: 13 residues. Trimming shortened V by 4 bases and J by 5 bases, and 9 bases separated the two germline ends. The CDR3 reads CASSPRGTGELFF. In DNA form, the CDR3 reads TGTGCCAGCAGCCCTCGGGGGACCGGGGAGCTGTTTTTT.

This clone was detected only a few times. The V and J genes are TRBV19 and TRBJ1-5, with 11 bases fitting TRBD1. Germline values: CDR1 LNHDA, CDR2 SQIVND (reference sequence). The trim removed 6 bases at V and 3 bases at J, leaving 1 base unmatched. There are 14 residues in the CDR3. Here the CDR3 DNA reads TGTGCCAGTAGGGGACAGGGGGTCAATCAGCCCCAGCATTTT. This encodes CASRGQGVNQPQHF.

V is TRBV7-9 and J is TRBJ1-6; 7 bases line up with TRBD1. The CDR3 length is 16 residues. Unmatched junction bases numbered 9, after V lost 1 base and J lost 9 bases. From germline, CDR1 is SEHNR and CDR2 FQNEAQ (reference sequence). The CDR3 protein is CASSLVRTGVGSPLHF. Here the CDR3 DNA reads TGTGCCAGCAGCTTAGTCAGAACAGGGGTCGGTTCACCCCTCCACTTT. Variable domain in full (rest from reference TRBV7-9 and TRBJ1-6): DTGVSQNPRHKITKRGQNVTFRCDPISEHNRLYWYRQTLGQGPEFLTYFQNEAQLEKSRLLSDRFSAERPKGSFSTLEIQRTEQGDSAMYLCASSLVRTGVGSPLHFGNGTRLTVT.

CDR3 amino acids: CASIGQGWGNTIYF. The CDR3 nucleotides read TGTGCCAGTATTGGACAGGGCTGGGGAAACACCATATATTTT. V gene TRBV19 combines with J gene TRBJ1-3, with TRBD1 matching 8 bases. Germline V gene sequence: CDR1 LNHDA, CDR2 SQIVND (reference sequence). The junction had 6 bases not matched to a gene; V was cut back by 7 bases and J by 4 bases. The CDR3 runs 14 residues.

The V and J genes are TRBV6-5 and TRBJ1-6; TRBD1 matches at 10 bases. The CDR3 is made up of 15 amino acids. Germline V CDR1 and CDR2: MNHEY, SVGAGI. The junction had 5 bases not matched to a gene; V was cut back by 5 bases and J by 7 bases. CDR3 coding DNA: TGTGCCAGCAGTAGGGACAGGGGATCGAATTCACCCCTCCACTTT. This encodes CASSRDRGSNSPLHF.

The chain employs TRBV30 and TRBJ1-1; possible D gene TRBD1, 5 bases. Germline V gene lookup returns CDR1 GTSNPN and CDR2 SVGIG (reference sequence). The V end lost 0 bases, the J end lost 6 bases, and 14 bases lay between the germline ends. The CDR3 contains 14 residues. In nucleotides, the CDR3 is TGTGCCTGGAGTGTAGTCCTAAGGGGCGCTGAAGCTTTCTTT. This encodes CAWSVVLRGAEAFF.

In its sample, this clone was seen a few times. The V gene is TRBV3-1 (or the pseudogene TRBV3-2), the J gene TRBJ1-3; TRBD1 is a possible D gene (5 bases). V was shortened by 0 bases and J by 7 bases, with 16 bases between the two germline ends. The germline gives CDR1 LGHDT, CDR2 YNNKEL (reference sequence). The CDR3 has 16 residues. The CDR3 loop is CASSQDRGEGSNTIYF. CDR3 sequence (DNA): TGTGCCAGCAGCCAAGATCGGGGGGAAGGTAGTAACACCATATATTTT.

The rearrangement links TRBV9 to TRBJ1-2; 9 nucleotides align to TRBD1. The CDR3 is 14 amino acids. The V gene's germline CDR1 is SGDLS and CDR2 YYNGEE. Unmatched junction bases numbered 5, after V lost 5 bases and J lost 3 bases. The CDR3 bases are TGTGCCAGCAGTGCGGACAGGGGCCACTATGGCTACACCTTC. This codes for CASSADRGHYGYTF.

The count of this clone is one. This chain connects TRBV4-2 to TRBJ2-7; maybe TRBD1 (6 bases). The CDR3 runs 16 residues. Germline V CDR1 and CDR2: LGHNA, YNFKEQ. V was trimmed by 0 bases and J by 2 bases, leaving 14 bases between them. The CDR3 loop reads CASSQDLRTVAYEQYF. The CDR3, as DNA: TGTGCCAGCAGCCAAGATCTTAGGACAGTAGCCTACGAGCAGTACTTC.

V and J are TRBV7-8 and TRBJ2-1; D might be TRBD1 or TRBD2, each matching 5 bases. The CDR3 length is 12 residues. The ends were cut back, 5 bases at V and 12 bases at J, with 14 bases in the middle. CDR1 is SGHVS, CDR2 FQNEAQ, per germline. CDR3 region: CASSAGTKLQFF. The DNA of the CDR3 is TGTGCCAGCAGCGCCGGGACGAAGTTGCAGTTCTTC.